These 20 T cell receptor beta chains share one sample of origin, sequenced in a study of blood T cell repertoires in COVID-19. Method: immunoSEQ multiplex PCR; TCRdb's copy keeps in-frame clones and lacks some. The sample lists 350,000 to 450,000 clones; roughly 80% were seen once. Sequenced material: PBMCs or T cells enriched from blood (not recorded which). The receptors here all came from a woman between 45 and 60 years old who had recovered from COVID-19.

Here the CDR3 DNA reads TGTGCCAGCAGTTCCAAGGGGAAAAAGACAATCACTAACTATGGCTACACCTTC. It specifies CASSSKGKKTITNYGYTF. The V gene is TRBV5-6, the J gene TRBJ1-2; D possibly corresponds to TRBD1 (5 bases). The V end lost 5 bases, the J end lost 0 bases, and 23 bases lay between the germline ends. CDR1 is SGHDT, CDR2 YYEEEE, per germline. This CDR3 is built from 18 residues.

This clone was counted between two and nine times. The chain carries TRBV30 and TRBJ2-7; perhaps TRBD1 as D (6 bases). This CDR3 is built from 14 residues. Trimming took off 2 bases at V and 0 bases at J, with 11 bases between the two ends. Germline loops: CDR1 GTSNPN, CDR2 SVGIG (reference sequence). As DNA, the CDR3 is TGTGCCTGGAGTTGGGGACACAGCTCCTACGAGCAGTACTTC. This codes for CAWSWGHSSYEQYF.

The chain is built from TRBV9 and TRBJ2-5, with D perhaps TRBD2 (6 bases). Trimming shortened V by 0 bases and J by 5 bases, and 8 bases separated the two germline ends. Germline CDR1 reads SGDLS; CDR2 reads YYNGEE. The length of the CDR3 is 13 residues. The CDR3 nucleotides are TGTGCCAGCAGCGTAGCTGGGAGGGAGACCCAGTACTTC. Protein sequence: CASSVAGRETQYF. Drawing the rest from reference TRBV9 and TRBJ2-5, the complete variable domain is DSGVTQTPKHLITATGQRVTLRCSPRSGDLSVYWYQQSLDQGLQFLIQYYNGEERAKGNILERFSAQQFPDLHSELNLSSLELGDSALYFCASSVAGRETQYFGPGTRLLVL.

This clone showed up many times. J is TRBJ1-5 and V is TRBV5-4; TRBD1 aligns across 9 bases. The CDR3 sequence is 15 residues long. Germline CDR1 is SGHNT and CDR2 is YYREEE (reference sequence). J gave up 7 bases and V 2 bases, and 7 bases lay outside the gene matches. CDR3 amino acids: CASSLQGAGVQPQHF. The CDR3 nucleotides are TGTGCCAGCAGCTTACAGGGGGCCGGGGTACAGCCCCAGCATTTT.

The chain recombines TRBV7-3 with TRBJ2-3; 11 positions match TRBD2. V lost 4 bases, J lost 1 base, and 1 base stayed unmatched. The CDR3 has 15 residues. CDR1 is SGHTA and CDR2 is FQGTGA in the germline V gene. CDR3 protein: CASSSLAGGTDTQYF. The CDR3 bases are TGTGCCAGCAGCTCACTAGCGGGGGGCACAGATACGCAGTATTTT.

The chain links TRBV7-2 to TRBJ2-7; 15 bases map to TRBD2. Germline lookup yields CDR1 SGHTA and CDR2 FQGNSA. J gave up 5 bases and V 4 bases, and 12 bases lay outside the gene matches. The CDR3 runs 18 residues. CDR3 sequence (DNA): TGTGCCAGCAGCTACAGGACTAGCGGGGGGGCCGGGGCCCACGAGCAGTACTTC. Translated, it gives CASSYRTSGGAGAHEQYF.

This clone was counted at least ten times. This sample also contains other DNA sequences that code for the same CDR3. V usage is TRBV13 and J usage is TRBJ1-2, with TRBD1 identical over 12 bases. Germline V gene lookup returns CDR1 PRHDT and CDR2 FYEKMQ (reference sequence). The CDR3 is made up of 15 amino acids. Losses at the gene ends were 0 bases for V and 8 bases for J; bases not matched to a gene: 4. CDR3 loop: CASSLGGQGAYGYTF. In DNA form, the CDR3 reads TGTGCCAGCAGCTTAGGGGGACAGGGGGCATACGGCTACACCTTC.

The chain links TRBV5-4 to TRBJ1-3; D remains unclear. This CDR3 contains 13 residues. Trimming stripped 0 bases from V and 3 bases from J, with 4 bases between. Germline CDR1 SGHNT, CDR2 YYREEE (reference sequence). CDR3 DNA: TGTGCCAGCAGCTTGGTCGGTGGAAACACCATATATTTT. The encoded protein is CASSLVGGNTIYF.

The rearrangement links TRBV5-5 to TRBJ1-3; TRBD1 is a possible D gene (5 bases). The CDR3 extends over 17 amino acids. The V gene lost 0 bases and the J gene lost 0 bases, with 13 bases spanning the gap. Germline loops: CDR1 SGHKS, CDR2 YYEKEE (reference sequence). The DNA for the CDR3 is TGTGCCAGCAGCTTGGCCGACAGACTGAACTCTGGAAACACCATATATTTT. Residues: CASSLADRLNSGNTIYF.

This chain uses TRBV5-1 with TRBJ1-3, with 8 bases identical to TRBD1. The germline V gene encodes CDR1 SGHRS and CDR2 YFSETQ. The CDR3 totals 17 residues. V gave up 4 bases and J gave up 2 bases; unmatched junction bases: 11. CDR3 bases: TGCGCCAGCAGCGCTCTGCAGGGGGCGATTACTGGAAACACCATATATTTT. Protein: CASSALQGAITGNTIYF.

This clone showed up just once. The chain carries TRBV7-9 and TRBJ1-1; 8 positions agree with TRBD1. The CDR3 loop spans 15 amino acids. V trimming: 1 base; J trimming: 2 bases; junction bases outside the gene matches: 3. CDR1 and CDR2 (germline): SEHNR, FQNEAQ (reference sequence). The CDR3 nucleotides are TGTGCCAGCAGCTTAGGGGGACAGGTCAACACTGAAGCTTTCTTT. The encoded protein is CASSLGGQVNTEAFF.

This clone was detected once. V usage is TRBV6-2 or TRBV6-3 and J usage is TRBJ2-5; TRBD2 matches 8 bases. The V gene's germline CDR1 is MNHEY and CDR2 SVGEGT. The CDR3 length is 16 residues. With V trimmed by 6 bases and J by 2 bases, 11 bases remained unmatched. The CDR3 DNA is TGTGCCAGCAGCCGTTCTCGGGGGGGTTTGCAAGAGACCCAGTACTTC. This encodes CASSRSRGGLQETQYF.

The chain employs TRBV30 and TRBJ1-5; 10 nucleotides match TRBD1. This CDR3 is 15 amino acids long. V was clipped by 0 bases and J by 5 bases; unmatched bases: 4. CDR1 and CDR2 from the germline V gene are GTSNPN and SVGIG (reference sequence). CDR3: CAWSVFGTGDQPQHF. In nucleotides, the CDR3 is TGTGCCTGGAGTGTATTCGGGACAGGGGATCAGCCCCAGCATTTT.

In this sample, this clone turned up a few times. V usage is TRBV30 and J usage is TRBJ1-2, with 7 bases fitting TRBD1. The junction had 9 bases not matched to a gene; V was cut back by 3 bases and J by 2 bases. The CDR3 is 15 amino acids. CDR1 and CDR2 from the germline V gene are GTSNPN and SVGIG (reference sequence). DNA of the CDR3: TGTGCCTGGAGGGAGACAGGGAGCCAAAACTATGGCTACACCTTC. It encodes CAWRETGSQNYGYTF.

The CDR3: CASSLGQNYGYTF. The CDR3 DNA reads as TGTGCCAGCAGCCTTGGGCAGAACTATGGCTACACCTTC. This chain uses TRBV3-1 (or the pseudogene TRBV3-2) with TRBJ1-2; unclear D gene. V gave up 4 bases and J gave up 2 bases, with 8 bases separating them. There are 13 residues in the CDR3. Germline CDR1 LGHDT, CDR2 YNNKEL (reference sequence).

The rearrangement uses TRBV27 and TRBJ2-2; 8 bases align to TRBD1. Unmatched junction bases numbered 7, after V lost 2 bases and J lost 2 bases. Germline lookup yields CDR1 MNHEY and CDR2 SMNVEV (reference sequence). The CDR3 loop spans 17 amino acids. The CDR3 coding sequence is TGTGCCAGCAGTTTAATTGCAGGGGGCCATAACACCGGGGAGCTGTTTTTT. Translation gives CASSLIAGGHNTGELFF.

V gene TRBV6-6 combines with J gene TRBJ1-3; D perhaps matches TRBD1 (5 bases). The CDR3 totals 13 residues. Trimming cost V 11 bases and J 4 bases, with 15 bases left between them. Germline V lookup: CDR1 MNHNY, CDR2 SVGAGI (reference sequence). The CDR3 spells CACRTNNGNTIYF. The CDR3 region has the DNA TGTGCCTGCCGGACAAATAACGGAAACACCATATATTTT.

V gene TRBV5-1 combines with J gene TRBJ2-3; D might be TRBD2 (6 bases). Germline CDR1 reads SGHRS; CDR2 reads YFSETQ. CDR3 length equals 14 residues. The germline V and J ends were trimmed by 5 bases and 0 bases, with 10 bases remaining between them. The CDR3 DNA follows: TGCGCCAGCAGATCGGGGGTTAGCACAGATACGCAGTATTTT. It is translated as CASRSGVSTDTQYF.

This clone was seen many times. The CDR3 DNA sequence: TGTGCCAGCTCCGGACTAGCGGGGGCCTACGAGCAGTACTTC. Translation: CASSGLAGAYEQYF. This sequence joins TRBV2 and TRBJ2-7; TRBD2 matches 13 bases. The germline gives CDR1 SNHLY, CDR2 FYNNEI. The CDR3 has 14 residues. J was trimmed by 2 bases and V by 8 bases; bases with no gene match: 3.

DNA for the CDR3: TGTGCCAGCAGCGTAACACCGGGACAGACCTCTGAAGCTTTCTTT. Translating it yields CASSVTPGQTSEAFF. This chain uses TRBV9 with TRBJ1-1; 7 positions agree with TRBD1. After removal of 1 base from V and 6 bases from J, the junction contained 9 bases not matched to a gene. Germline-derived CDR1 and CDR2 are SGDLS and YYNGEE. The CDR3 spans 15 residues.